The T cell receptor beta chain under discussion was sequenced for a study of blood T cells in healthy people across ages. For the second PCR, which ran for about 7 to 11 cycles, a sample-barcoded 5' primer and a J-beta primer mix were used. MiXCR, applied by TCRdb to the 5' RACE reads, yields one record per CDR3 protein. The sample consists of roughly 800,000 distinct CDR3 sequences, more than 25% of them appearing once. Around 9 milliliters of peripheral blood were drawn from each donor into EDTA-treated tubes. The CDR3 runs to 13 residues. Germline lookup yields CDR1 SQVTM and CDR2 ANQGSEA. The ends lost 6 bases at V and 6 bases at J; junction bases unmatched: 6. Separately, the same data were catalogued under a study of T cells of mothers and their children. That source notes: Slightly, though not significantly, more overlap was seen in related than in unrelated mother-child pairs.

This receptor was obtained from a boy younger than 18 in good health. The V gene is TRBV29-1, the J gene TRBJ1-4; 8 bases are shared with TRBD1. Material for sequencing was blood. CDR3 sequence (DNA): TGCAGCGTAGAGACAGGGGCGGATGAAAAACTGTTTTTT. It specifies CSVETGADEKLFF.